The source of this T cell receptor (beta chain) is a study of PD-1 blockade in classical Hodgkin lymphoma. Clones were read by immunoSEQ multiplex PCR, and TCRdb kept only the in-frame ones, dropping some. The sample contains about 50,000 clones, around two thirds of which appear only once. Every patient had relapsed following autologous stem cell transplantation, and cohorts differed in brentuximab vedotin exposure. In the case of this clone: Distinct nucleotide sequences in the sample also encode this CDR3.

Per the germline V gene, CDR1 is KGHSH and CDR2 is LQKENI. With V trimmed by 5 bases and J by 2 bases, 4 bases remained unmatched. This CDR3 has 15 amino acids. The chain links TRBV18 to TRBJ2-5, with 11 bases matching TRBD2. The source of this sequence is a human donor with classical Hodgkin lymphoma. The sequenced sample was peripheral blood mononuclear cells (PBMCs), obtained before the second cycle of nivolumab. The CDR3 region has the DNA TGTGCCAGCTCAAGGCTAGCGGGAGGACAAGAGACCCAGTACTTC. It is translated as CASSRLAGGQETQYF.